The 2 T cell receptor beta chains reported below all come from one sample, sequenced in a study of T cells in tumors after PD-1 blockade (dated by TCRdb to the late 2010s). Library preparation employed the immunoSEQ multiplex PCR assay. Drawn from immuneACCESS, this table holds only the in-frame rearrangements with V and J called that TCRdb kept. Clones are partly lost; checked studies trace under half to an unresolved V gene and leave the rest unexplained. Recorded for this sample are tens of thousands of clones; 75% to 80% of them occurred a single time. Over 15% of the sample is held by the ten biggest clonotypes. Read against the paper, the sample's time point label means: before anti-PD-1 therapy. Sequencing was performed on PBMCs, taken before anti-PD-1 treatment. The receptors derive from a human donor with basal cell carcinoma.

CDR3 sequence: CAWSARDRDNQPQHF. The CDR3, as DNA: TGTGCCTGGAGTGCCCGGGACAGGGACAATCAGCCCCAGCATTTT. V and J are TRBV30 and TRBJ1-5; 9 positions match TRBD1. Germline loops: CDR1 GTSNPN, CDR2 SVGIG (reference sequence). The CDR3 is 15 amino acids. The trim removed 1 base at V and 3 bases at J, leaving 4 bases unmatched.

The chain uses TRBV28 and TRBJ2-7; no clear D gene. Per germline, CDR1 MDHEN and CDR2 SYDVKM. Trimming removed 3 bases from V and 4 bases from J, with 7 bases in between. The CDR3 covers 12 residues. CDR3 sequence: CASSLGRYEQYF. In nucleotides, the CDR3 is TGTGCCAGCAGTTTGGGCAGGTACGAGCAGTACTTC. The whole variable domain, remainder taken from reference TRBV28 and TRBJ2-7, is DVKVTQSSRYLVKRTGEKVFLECVQDMDHENMFWYRQDPGLGLRLIYFSYDVKMKEKGDIPEGYSVSREKKERFSLILESASTNQTSMYLCASSLGRYEQYFGPGTRLTVT.